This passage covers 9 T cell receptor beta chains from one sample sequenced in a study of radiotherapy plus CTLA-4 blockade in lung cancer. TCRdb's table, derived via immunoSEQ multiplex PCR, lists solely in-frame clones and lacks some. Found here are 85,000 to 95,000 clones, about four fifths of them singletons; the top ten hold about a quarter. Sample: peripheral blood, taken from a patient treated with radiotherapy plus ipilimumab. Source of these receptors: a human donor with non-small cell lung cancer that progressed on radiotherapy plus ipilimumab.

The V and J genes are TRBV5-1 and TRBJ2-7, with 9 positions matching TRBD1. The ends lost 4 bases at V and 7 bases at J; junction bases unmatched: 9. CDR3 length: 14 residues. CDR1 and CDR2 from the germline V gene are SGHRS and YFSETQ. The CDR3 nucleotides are TGCGCCAGCAGCGCGGCACAGGGGGCGCGGGAGCAGTACTTC. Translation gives CASSAAQGAREQYF.

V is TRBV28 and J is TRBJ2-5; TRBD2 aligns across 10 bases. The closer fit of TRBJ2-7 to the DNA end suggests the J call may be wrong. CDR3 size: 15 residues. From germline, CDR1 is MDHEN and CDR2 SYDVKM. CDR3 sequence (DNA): TGTGCCAGCGCACCGGGACTAGCGTTTGCCCACGAGCAGTACTTC. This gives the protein CASAPGLAFAHEQYF.

CDR3 sequence (DNA): TGCAGTGCTAGAAGGGAAAAACTGTTTTTT. Its protein product is CSARREKLFF. The V and J genes are TRBV20-1 and TRBJ1-4; D is ambiguous. This CDR3 comprises 10 residues. Trimming stripped 2 bases from V and 8 bases from J, with 3 bases between. Germline V gene sequence: CDR1 DFQATT, CDR2 SNEGSKA (reference sequence).

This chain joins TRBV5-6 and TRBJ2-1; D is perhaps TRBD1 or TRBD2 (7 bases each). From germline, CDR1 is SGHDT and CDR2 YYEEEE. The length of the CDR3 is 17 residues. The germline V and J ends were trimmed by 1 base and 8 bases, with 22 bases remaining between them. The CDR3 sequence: CASSLLGGERDRDEQFF. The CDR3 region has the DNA TGTGCCAGCAGCTTGCTAGGGGGCGAGCGGGATAGGGATGAGCAGTTCTTC.

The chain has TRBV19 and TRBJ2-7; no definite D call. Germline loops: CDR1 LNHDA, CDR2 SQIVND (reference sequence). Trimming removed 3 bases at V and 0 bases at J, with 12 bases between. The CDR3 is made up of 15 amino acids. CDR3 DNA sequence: TGTGCCAGTAGTATTAGTCCGACAATCTCCTACGAGCAGTACTTC. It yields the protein CASSISPTISYEQYF.

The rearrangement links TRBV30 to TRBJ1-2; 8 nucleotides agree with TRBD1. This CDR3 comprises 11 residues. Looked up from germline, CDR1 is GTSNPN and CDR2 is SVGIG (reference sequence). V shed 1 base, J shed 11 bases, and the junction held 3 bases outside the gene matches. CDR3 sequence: CAWSGTGWYTF. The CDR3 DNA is TGTGCCTGGAGTGGGACAGGGTGGTACACCTTC.

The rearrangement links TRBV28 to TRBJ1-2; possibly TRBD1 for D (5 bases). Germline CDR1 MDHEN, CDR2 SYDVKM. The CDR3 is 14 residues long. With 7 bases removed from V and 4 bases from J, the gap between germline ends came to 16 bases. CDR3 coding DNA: TGTGCCAGCACCGCTCAGGGAGATCGCTATGGCTACACCTTC. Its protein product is CASTAQGDRYGYTF.

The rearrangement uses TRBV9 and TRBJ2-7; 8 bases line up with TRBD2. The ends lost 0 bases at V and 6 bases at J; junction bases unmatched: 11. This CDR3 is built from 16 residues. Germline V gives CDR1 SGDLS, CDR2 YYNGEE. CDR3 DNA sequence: TGTGCCAGCAGCGTAGGGGGTAGCGGGATATTAGGCGAGCAGTACTTC. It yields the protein CASSVGGSGILGEQYF.

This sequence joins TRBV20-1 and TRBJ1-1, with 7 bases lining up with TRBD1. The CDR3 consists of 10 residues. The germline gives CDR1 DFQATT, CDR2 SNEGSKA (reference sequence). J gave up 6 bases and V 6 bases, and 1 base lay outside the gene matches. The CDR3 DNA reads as TGCAGTGCCCAGGGGGCTGAAGCTTTCTTT. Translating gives CSAQGAEAFF.